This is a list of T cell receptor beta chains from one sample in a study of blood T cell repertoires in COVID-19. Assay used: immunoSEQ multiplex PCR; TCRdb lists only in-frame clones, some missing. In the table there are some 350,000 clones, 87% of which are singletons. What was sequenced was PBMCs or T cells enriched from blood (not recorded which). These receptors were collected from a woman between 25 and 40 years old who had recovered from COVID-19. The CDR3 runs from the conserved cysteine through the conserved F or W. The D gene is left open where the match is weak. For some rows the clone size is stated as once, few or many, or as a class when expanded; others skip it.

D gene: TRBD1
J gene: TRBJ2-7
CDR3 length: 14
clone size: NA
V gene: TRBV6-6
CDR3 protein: CASSYPGQSDEQYF
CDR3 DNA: TGTGCCAGCAGTTACCCGGGACAGTCAGACGAGCAGTACTTC

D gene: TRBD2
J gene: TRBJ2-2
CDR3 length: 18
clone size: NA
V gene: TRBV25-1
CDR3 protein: CASSEFGGRGASTGELFF
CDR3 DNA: TGTGCCAGCAGTGAATTTGGAGGGCGGGGGGCCAGCACCGGGGAGCTGTTTTTT

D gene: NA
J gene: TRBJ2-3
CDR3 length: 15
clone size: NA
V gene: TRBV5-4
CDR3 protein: CASSLVSARTDTQYF
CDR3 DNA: TGTGCCAGCAGCTTAGTGAGCGCCCGCACAGATACGCAGTATTTT

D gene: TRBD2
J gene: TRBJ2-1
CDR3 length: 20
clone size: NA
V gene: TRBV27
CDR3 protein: CASRSLWASGDPTSYNEQFF
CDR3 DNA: TGTGCCAGCAGATCACTCTGGGCTAGCGGGGACCCAACCTCCTACAATGAGCAGTTCTTC

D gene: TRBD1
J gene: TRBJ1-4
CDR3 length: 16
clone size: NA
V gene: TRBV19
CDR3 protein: CASNKVSGTGNEKLFF
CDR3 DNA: TGTGCCAGTAATAAAGTCTCCGGGACAGGGAATGAAAAACTGTTTTTT

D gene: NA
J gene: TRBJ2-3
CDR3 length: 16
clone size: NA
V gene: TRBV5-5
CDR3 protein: CASSFSGNPLTDTQYF
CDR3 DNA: TGTGCCAGCAGCTTTAGCGGTAACCCACTCACAGATACGCAGTATTTT

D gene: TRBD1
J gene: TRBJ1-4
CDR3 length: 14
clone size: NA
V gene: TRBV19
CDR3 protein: CASSWTGGLEKLFF
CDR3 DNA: TGTGCCAGTAGTTGGACAGGGGGCCTTGAAAAACTGTTTTTT

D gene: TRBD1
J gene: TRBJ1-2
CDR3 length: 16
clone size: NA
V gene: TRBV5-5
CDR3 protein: CASSFRDRAPTYGYTF
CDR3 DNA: TGTGCCAGCAGCTTCCGGGACAGGGCCCCCACTTATGGCTACACCTTC

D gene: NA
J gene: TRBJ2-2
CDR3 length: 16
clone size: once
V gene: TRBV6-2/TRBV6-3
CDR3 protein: CASSYPARGNTGELFF
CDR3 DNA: TGTGCCAGCAGTTATCCGGCGCGGGGAAACACCGGGGAGCTGTTTTTT

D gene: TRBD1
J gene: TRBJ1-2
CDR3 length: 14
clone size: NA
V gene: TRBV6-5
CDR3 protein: CASSIAWTGDGYTF
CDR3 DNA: TGTGCCAGCAGTATAGCTTGGACAGGGGATGGCTACACCTTC

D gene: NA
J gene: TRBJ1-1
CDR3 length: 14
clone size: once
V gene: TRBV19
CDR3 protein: CASSTQGGGTEAFF
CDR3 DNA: TGTGCCAGTAGTACACAGGGCGGGGGCACTGAAGCTTTCTTT